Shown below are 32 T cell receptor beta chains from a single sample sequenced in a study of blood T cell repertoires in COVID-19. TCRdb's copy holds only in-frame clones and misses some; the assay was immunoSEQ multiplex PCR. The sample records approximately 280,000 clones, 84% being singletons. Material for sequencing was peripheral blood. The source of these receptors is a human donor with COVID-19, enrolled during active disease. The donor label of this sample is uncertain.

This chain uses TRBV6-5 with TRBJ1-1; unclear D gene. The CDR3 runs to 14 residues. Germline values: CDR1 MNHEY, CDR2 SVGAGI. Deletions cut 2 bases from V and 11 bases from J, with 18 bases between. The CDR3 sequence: CASSYRTYGGAAFF. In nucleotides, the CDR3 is TGTGCCAGCAGTTACCGCACGTACGGAGGTGCGGCTTTCTTT.

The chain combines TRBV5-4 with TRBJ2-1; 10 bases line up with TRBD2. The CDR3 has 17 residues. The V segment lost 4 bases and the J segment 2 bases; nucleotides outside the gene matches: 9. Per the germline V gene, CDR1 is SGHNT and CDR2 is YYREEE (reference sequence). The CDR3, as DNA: TGTGCCAGCAGCCCCAGGGCTAGCGGGGGAGCCTACAATGAGCAGTTCTTC. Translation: CASSPRASGGAYNEQFF.

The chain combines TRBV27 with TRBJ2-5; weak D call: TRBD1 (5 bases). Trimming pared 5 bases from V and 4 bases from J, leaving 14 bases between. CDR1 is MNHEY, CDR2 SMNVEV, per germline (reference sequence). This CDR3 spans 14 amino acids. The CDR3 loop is CASSPGRVGETQYF. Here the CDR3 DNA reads TGTGCCAGCAGTCCTGGCAGGGTAGGAGAGACCCAGTACTTC.

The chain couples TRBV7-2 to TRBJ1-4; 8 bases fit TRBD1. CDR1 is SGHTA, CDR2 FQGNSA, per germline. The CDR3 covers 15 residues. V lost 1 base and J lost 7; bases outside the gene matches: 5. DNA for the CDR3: TGTGCCAGCAGCTTAGTGGGCAGGGGGCTTGAAAAACTGTTTTTT. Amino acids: CASSLVGRGLEKLFF.

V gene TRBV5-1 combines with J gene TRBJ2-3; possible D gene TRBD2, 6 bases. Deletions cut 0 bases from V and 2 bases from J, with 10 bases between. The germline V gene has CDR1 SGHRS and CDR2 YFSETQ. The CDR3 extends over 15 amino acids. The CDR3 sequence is CASSLESGDTDTQYF. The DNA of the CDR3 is TGCGCCAGCAGCTTGGAGTCGGGGGACACAGATACGCAGTATTTT. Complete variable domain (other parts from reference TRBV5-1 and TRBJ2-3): KAGVTQTPRYLIKTRGQQVTLSCSPISGHRSVSWYQQTPGQGLQFLFEYFSETQRNKGNFPGRFSGRQFSNSRSEMNVSTLELGDSALYLCASSLESGDTDTQYFGPGTRLTVL.

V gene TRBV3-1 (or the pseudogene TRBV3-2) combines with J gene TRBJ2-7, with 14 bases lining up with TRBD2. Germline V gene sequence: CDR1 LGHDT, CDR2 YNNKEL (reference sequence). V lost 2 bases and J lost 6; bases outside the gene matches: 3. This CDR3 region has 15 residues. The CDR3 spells CASSQRLAGGSEQYF. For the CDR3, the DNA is TGTGCCAGCAGCCAACGACTAGCGGGAGGGAGCGAGCAGTACTTC.

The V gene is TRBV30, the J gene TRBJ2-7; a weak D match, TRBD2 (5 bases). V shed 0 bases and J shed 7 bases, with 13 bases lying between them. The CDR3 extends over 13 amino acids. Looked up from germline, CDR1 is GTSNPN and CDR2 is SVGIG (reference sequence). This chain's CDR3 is CAWSVGVPGEQYF. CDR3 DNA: TGTGCCTGGAGTGTAGGAGTACCGGGGGAGCAGTACTTC.

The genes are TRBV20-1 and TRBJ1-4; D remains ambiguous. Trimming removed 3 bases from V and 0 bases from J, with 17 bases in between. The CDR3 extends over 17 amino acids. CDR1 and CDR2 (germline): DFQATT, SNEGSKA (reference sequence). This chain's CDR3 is CSASRAGITATNEKLFF. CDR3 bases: TGCAGTGCTAGTAGGGCCGGGATAACCGCAACTAATGAAAAACTGTTTTTT.

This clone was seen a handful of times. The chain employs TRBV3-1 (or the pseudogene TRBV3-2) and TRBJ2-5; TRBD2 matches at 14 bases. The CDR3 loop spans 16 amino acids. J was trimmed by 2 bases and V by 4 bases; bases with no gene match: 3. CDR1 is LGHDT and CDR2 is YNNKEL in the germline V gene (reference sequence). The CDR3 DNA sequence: TGTGCCAGCAGCCCCAGACTAGCGGGAGGGCAAGAGACCCAGTACTTC. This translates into CASSPRLAGGQETQYF.

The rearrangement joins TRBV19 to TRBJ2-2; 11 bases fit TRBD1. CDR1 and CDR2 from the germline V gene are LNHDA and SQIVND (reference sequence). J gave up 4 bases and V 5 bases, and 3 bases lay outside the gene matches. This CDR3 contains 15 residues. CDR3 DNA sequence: TGTGCCAGTAGTGTGGACAGGGGGCCCACCGGGGAGCTGTTTTTT. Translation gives CASSVDRGPTGELFF.

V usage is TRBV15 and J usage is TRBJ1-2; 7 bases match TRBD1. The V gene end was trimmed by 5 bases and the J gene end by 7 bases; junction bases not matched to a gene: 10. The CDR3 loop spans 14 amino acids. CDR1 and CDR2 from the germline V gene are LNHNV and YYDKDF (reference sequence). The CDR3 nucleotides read TGTGCCACCAGCGCGGACGACAGGGCGGCTGGCTACACCTTC. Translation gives CATSADDRAAGYTF.

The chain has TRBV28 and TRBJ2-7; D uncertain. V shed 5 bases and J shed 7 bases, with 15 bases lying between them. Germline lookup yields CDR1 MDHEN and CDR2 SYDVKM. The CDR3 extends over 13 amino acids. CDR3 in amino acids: CASSPIPTMEQYF. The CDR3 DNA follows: TGTGCCAGCAGTCCTATACCTACGATGGAGCAGTACTTC.

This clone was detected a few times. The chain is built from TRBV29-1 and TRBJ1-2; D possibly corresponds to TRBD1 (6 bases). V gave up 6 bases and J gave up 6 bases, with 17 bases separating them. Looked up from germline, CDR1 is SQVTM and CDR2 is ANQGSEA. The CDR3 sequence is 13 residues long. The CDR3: CSVEGDVDDGYTF. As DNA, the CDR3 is TGCAGCGTCGAGGGGGACGTTGACGATGGCTACACCTTC.

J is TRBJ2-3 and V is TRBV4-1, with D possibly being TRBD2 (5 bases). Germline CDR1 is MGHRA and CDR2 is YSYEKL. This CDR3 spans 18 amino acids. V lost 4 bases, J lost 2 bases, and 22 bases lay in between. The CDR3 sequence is CASSRLAPSSLYTDTQYF. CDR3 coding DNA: TGCGCCAGCAGCCGTCTAGCCCCGTCGTCGTTGTACACAGATACGCAGTATTTT.

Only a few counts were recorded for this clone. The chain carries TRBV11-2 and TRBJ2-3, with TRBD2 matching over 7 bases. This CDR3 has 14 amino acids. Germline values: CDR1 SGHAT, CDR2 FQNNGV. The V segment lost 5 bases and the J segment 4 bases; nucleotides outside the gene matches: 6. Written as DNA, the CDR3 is TGTGCCAGCAGCCCTCTCCGGGAGGCAGATACGCAGTATTTT. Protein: CASSPLREADTQYF.

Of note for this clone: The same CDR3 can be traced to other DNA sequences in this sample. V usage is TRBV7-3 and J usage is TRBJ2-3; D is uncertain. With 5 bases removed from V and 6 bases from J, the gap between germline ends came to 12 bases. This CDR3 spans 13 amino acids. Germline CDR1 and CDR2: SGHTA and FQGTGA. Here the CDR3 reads CASSPAPGDTQYF. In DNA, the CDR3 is TGTGCCAGCAGCCCGGCGCCAGGCGATACGCAGTATTTT.

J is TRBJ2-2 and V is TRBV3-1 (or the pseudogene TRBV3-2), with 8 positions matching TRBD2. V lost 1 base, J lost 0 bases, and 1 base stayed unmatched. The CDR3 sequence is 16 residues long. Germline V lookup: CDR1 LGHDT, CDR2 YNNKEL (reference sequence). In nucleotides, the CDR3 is TGTGCCAGCAGCCAAGTAGCGGGGCCGAACACCGGGGAGCTGTTTTTT. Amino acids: CASSQVAGPNTGELFF.

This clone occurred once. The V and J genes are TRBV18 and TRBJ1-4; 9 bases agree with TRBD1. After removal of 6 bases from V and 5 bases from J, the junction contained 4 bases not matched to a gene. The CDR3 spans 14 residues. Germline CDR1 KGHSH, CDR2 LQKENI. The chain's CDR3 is CASSLGQGNEKLFF. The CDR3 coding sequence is TGTGCCAGCTCCCTGGGACAGGGAAATGAAAAACTGTTTTTT.

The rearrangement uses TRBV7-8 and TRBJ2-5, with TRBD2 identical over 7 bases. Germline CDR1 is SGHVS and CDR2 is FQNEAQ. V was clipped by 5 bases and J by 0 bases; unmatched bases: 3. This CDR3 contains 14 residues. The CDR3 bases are TGTGCCAGCAGCCGGAGCGGGGACCAAGAGACCCAGTACTTC. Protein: CASSRSGDQETQYF.

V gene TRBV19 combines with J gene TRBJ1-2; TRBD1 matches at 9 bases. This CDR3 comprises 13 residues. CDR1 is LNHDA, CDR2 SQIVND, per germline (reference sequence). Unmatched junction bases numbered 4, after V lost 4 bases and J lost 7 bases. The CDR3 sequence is CASSSIQGAGYTF. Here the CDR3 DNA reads TGTGCCAGTAGTAGCATACAGGGGGCTGGCTACACCTTC.

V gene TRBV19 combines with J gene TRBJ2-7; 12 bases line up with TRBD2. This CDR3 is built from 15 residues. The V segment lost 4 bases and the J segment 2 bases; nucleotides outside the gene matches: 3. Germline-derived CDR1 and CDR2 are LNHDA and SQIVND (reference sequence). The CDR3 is CASSRGLAGTYEQYF. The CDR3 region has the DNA TGTGCCAGTAGTAGAGGACTAGCGGGGACCTACGAGCAGTACTTC.

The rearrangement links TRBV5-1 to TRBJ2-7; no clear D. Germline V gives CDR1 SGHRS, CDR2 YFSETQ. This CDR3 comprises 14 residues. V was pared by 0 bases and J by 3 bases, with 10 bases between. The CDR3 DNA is TGCGCCAGCAGCTTGGGCCTAGAATACTACGAGCAGTACTTC. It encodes CASSLGLEYYEQYF. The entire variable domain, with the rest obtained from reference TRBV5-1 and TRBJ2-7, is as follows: KAGVTQTPRYLIKTRGQQVTLSCSPISGHRSVSWYQQTPGQGLQFLFEYFSETQRNKGNFPGRFSGRQFSNSRSEMNVSTLELGDSALYLCASSLGLEYYEQYFGPGTRLTVT.

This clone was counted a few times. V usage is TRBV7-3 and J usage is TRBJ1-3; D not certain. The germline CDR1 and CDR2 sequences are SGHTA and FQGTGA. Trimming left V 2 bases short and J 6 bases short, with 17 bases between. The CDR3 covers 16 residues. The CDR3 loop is CASSLSTGAGENTIYF. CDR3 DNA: TGTGCCAGCAGCTTATCCACGGGAGCTGGGGAAAACACCATATATTTT.

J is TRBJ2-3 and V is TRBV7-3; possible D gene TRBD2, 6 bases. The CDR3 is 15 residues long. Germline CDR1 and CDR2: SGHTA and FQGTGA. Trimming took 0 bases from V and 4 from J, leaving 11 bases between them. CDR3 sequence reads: CASSLTTSGADTQYF. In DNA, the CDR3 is TGTGCCAGCAGCTTAACGACTAGTGGGGCAGATACGCAGTATTTT.

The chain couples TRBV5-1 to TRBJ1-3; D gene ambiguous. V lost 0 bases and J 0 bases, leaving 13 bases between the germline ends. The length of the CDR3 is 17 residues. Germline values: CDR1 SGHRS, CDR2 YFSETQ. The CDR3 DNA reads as TGCGCCAGCAGCTTGGATAGTGCATTCTCCTCTGGAAACACCATATATTTT. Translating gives CASSLDSAFSSGNTIYF.

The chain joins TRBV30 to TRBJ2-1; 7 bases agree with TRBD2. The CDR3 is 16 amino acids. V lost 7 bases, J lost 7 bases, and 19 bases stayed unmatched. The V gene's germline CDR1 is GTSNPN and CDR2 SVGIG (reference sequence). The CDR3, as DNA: TGTGCCTCCCACCCCCTGACTAGCCGGAGGGGAAATGAGCAGTTCTTC. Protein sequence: CASHPLTSRRGNEQFF.

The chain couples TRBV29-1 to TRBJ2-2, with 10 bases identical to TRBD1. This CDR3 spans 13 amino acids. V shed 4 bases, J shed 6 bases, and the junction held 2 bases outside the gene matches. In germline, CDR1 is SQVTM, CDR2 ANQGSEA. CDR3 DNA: TGCAGCGTTGTTGGACAGGGGGCCGGGGAGCTGTTTTTT. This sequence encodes CSVVGQGAGELFF.

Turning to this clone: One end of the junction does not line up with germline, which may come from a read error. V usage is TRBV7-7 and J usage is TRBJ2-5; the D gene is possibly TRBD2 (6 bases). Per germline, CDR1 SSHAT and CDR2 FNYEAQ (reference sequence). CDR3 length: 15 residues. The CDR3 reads CASSLAVAGQETQYF. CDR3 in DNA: TGTGCTAGCAGCTTAGCGGTGGCAGGGCAAGAGACCCAGTACTTC.

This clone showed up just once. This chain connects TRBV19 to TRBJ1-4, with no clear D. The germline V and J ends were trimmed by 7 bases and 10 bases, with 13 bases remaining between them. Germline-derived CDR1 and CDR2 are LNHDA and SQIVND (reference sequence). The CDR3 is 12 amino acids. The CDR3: CASTEFGGKLFF. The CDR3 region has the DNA TGTGCCAGTACAGAATTCGGAGGAAAACTGTTTTTT.

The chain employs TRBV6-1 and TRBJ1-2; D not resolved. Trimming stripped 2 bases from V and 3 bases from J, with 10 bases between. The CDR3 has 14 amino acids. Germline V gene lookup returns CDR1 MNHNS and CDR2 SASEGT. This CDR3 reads CASSERVGDYGYTF. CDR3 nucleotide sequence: TGTGCCAGCAGTGAAAGGGTCGGGGACTATGGCTACACCTTC.

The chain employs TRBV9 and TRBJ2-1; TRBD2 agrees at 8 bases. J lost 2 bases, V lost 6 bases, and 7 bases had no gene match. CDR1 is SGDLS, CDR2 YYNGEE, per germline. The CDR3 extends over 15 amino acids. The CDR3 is CASTPSGSPYNEQFF. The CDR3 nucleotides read TGTGCCAGCACCCCGAGCGGGAGCCCCTACAATGAGCAGTTCTTC.

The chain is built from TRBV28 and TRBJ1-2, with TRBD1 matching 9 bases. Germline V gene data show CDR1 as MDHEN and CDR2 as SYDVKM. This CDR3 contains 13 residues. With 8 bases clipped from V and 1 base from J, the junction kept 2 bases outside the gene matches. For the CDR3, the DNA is TGTGCCAGCCGACAGGGGGGTAACTATGGCTACACCTTC. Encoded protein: CASRQGGNYGYTF.